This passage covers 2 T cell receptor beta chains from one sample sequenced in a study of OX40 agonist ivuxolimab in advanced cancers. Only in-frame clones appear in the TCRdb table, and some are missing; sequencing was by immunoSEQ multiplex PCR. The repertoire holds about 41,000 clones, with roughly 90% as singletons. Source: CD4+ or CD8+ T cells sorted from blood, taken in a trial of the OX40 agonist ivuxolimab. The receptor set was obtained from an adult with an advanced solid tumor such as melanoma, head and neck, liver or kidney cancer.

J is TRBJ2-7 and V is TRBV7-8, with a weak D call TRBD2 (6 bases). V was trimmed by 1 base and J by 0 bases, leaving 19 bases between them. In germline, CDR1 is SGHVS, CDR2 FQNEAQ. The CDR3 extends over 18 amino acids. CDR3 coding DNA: TGTGCCAGCAGCTTAGTTGGATTGGGCGGGGAGAGCTCCTACGAGCAGTACTTC. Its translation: CASSLVGLGGESSYEQYF.

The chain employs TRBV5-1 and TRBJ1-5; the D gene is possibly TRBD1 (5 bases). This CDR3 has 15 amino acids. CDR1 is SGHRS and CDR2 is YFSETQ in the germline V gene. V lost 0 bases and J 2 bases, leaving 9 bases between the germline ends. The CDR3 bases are TGCGCCAGCAGCTTGGAATGGGGGGGCAATCAGCCCCAGCATTTT. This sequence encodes CASSLEWGGNQPQHF. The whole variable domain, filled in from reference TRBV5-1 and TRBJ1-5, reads KAGVTQTPRYLIKTRGQQVTLSCSPISGHRSVSWYQQTPGQGLQFLFEYFSETQRNKGNFPGRFSGRQFSNSRSEMNVSTLELGDSALYLCASSLEWGGNQPQHFGDGTRLSIL.